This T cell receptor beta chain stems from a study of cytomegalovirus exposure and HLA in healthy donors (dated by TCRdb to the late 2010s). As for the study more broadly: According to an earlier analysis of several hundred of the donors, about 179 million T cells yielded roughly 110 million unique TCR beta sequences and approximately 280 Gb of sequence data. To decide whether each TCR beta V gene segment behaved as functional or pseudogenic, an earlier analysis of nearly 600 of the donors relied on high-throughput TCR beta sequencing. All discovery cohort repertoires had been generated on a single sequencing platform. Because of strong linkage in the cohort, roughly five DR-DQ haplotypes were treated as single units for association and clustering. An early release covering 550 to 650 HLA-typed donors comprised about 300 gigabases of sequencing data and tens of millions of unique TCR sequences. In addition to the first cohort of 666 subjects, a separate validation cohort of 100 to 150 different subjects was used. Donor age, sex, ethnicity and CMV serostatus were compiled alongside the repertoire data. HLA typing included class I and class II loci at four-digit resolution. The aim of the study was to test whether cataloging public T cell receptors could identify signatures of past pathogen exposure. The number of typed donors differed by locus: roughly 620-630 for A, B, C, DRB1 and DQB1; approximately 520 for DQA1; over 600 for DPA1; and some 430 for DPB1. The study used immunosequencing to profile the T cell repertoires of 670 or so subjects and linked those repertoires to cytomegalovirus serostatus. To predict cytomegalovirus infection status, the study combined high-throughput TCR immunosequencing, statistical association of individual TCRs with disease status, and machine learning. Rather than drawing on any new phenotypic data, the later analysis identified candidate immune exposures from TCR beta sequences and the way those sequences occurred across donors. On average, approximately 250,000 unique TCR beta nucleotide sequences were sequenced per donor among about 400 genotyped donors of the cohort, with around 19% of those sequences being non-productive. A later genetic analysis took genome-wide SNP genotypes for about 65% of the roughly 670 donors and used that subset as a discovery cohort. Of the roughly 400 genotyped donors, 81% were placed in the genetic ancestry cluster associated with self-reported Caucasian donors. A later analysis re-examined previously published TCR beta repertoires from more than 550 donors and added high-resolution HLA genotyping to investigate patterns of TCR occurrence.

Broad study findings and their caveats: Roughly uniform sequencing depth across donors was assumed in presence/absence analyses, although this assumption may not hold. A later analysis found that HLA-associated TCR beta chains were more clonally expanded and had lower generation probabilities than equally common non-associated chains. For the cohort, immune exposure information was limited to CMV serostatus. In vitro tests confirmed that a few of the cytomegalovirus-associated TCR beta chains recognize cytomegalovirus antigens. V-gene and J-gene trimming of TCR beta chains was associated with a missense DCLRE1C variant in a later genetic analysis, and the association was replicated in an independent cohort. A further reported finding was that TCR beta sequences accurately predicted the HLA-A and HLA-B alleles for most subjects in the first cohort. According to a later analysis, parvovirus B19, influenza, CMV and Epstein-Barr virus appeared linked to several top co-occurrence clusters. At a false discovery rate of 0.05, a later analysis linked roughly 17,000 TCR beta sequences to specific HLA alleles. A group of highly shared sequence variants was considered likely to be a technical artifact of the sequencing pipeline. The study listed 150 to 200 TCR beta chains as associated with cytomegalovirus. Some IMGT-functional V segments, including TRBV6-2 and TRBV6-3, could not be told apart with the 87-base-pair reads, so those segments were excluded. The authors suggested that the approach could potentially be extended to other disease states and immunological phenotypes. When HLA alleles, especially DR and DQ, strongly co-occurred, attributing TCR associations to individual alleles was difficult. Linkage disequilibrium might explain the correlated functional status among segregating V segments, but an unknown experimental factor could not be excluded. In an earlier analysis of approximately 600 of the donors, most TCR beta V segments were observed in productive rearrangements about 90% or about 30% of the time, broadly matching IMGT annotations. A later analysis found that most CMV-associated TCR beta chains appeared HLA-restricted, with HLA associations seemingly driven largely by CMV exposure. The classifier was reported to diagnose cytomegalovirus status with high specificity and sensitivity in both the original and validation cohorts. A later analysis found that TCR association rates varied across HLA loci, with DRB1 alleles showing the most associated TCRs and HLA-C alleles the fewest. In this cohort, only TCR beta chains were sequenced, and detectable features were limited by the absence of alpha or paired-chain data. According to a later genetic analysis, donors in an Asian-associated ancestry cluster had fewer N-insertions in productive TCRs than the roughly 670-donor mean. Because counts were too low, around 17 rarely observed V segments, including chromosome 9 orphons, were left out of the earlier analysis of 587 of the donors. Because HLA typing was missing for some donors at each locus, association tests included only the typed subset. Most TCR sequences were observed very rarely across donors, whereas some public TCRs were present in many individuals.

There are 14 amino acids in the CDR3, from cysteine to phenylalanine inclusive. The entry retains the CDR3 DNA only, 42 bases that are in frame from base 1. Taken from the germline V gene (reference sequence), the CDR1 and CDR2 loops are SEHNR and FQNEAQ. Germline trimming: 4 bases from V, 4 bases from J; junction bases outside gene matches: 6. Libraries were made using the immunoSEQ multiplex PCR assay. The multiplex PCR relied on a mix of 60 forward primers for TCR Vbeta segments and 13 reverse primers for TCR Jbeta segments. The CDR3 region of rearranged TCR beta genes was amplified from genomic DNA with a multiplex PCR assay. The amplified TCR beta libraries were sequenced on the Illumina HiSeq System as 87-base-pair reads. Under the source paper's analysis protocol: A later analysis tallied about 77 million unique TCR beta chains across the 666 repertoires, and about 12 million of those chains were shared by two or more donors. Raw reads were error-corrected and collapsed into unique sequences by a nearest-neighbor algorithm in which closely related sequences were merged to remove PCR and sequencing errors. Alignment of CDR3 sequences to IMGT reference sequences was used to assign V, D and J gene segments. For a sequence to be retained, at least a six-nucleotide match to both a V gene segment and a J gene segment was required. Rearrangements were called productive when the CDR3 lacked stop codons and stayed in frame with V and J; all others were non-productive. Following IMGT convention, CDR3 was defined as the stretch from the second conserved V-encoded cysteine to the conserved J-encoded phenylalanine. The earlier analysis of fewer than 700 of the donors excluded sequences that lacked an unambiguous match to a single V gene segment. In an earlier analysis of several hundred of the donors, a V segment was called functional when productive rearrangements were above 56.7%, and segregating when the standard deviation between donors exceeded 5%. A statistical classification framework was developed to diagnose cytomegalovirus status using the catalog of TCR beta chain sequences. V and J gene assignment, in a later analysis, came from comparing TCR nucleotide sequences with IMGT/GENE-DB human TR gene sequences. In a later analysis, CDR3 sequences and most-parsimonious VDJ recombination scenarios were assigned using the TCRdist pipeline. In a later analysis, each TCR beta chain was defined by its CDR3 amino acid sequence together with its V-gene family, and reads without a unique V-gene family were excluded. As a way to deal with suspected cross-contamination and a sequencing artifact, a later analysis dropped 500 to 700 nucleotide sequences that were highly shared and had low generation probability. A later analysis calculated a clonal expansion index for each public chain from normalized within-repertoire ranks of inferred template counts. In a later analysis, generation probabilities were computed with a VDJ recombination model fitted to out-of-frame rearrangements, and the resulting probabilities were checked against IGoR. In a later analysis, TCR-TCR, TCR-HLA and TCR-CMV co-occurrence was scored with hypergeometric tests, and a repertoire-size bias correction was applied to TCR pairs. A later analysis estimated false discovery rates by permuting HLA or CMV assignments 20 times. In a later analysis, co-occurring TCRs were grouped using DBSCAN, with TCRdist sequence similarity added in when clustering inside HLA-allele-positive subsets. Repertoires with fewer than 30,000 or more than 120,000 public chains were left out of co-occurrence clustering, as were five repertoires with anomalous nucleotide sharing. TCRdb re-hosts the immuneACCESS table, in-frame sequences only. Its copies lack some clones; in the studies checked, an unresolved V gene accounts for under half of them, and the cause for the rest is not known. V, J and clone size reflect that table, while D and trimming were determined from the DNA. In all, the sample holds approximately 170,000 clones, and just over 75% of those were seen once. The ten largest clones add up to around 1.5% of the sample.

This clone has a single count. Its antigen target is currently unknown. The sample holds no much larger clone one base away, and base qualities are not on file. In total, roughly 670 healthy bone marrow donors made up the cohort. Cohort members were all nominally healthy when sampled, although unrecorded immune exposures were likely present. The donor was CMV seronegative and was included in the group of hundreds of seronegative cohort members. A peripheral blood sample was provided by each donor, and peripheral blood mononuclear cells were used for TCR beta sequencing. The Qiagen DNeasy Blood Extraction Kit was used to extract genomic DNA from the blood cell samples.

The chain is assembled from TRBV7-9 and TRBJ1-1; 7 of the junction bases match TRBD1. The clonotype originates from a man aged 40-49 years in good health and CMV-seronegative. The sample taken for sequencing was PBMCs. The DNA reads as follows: TGTGCCAGCAGCTCCGACAGGGTGTCCACTGAAGCTTTCTTT. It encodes CASSSDRVSTEAFF.